This entry concerns a single TCR beta chain. The target of this receptor is not known. There are no base qualities to consult, and no much larger clone falls within one base. Patients with autoimmune disease history or receiving systemic immunosuppression were excluded from the trial. Peripheral blood for TCR sequencing was collected from all dose cohorts at baseline, on cycle 4 day 1, and on cycle 7 day 1. The samples were taken from a phase I, first-in-human, multicenter, open-label dose-escalation trial of ivuxolimab. Adults with locally advanced or metastatic head and neck squamous cell, hepatocellular, melanoma or renal cell carcinoma were enrolled in the trial. Before TCR sequencing, CD4+ and CD8+ T cells were separately sorted from peripheral blood. To sequence the TCRbeta CDR3 region, genomic DNA was isolated from the sorted cells. The immunoSEQ Assay was used for sequencing of TCRbeta CDR3 regions. The clones in this table, taken by TCRdb from immuneACCESS, are in-frame only. Not every clone is retained; where verified, under half of the shortfall comes from an unresolved V gene, and the cause of the rest is unknown. Within this sample are about 40,000 clones, with about 80% of them counted one time only. The top ten clones comprise approximately 6.9% of the sample.

The germline V gene provides CDR1 SGHVS and CDR2 FNYEAQ. Its CDR3 holds 14 amino acids, cysteine through phenylalanine. Kept here is only the CDR3 DNA, which spans 42 bases and is read in frame from base 1. V loses 2 bases of germline sequence and J loses 7 bases, and the interval between the two ends is 14 bases. This sample is drawn from a study of OX40 agonist ivuxolimab in advanced cancers. Concerning the study at large: Ivuxolimab was an agonistic, fully human IgG2 monoclonal antibody directed against OX40 (CD134), a costimulatory receptor. Intravenous ivuxolimab was administered to patients every 2 weeks at six dose levels: 0.01, 0.1, 0.3, 1.5, 3 and 10 mg/kg. Among the roughly 50 dose-escalation patients, about 19 had hepatocellular carcinoma, 15 or so melanoma, 9 renal cell carcinoma and 9 head and neck cancer. The dose-escalation cohort was about 83% male with a mean age of roughly 62 years, ranging from 23 to 79. Prior anti-PD-1, anti-PD-L1 or anti-CTLA-4 therapy was permitted, and checkpoint inhibitors had been received by less than 45% of dose-escalation patients. Partial responses were achieved by three dose-escalation patients, of whom one had hepatocellular carcinoma and two had cutaneous melanoma. The purpose of peripheral TCRbeta sequencing was to test whether ivuxolimab changed TCR sequence diversity and led to clonal T-cell expansion. The paper describes the monotherapy dose-escalation part (N of about 55 patients) of the phase I trial of ivuxolimab.

The investigation overall reported the following: Low levels of normalized T-cell clonal expansion were also seen in some patients who did not respond. After ivuxolimab, expanded clones were on average more numerous among CD8+ T cells than among CD4+ T cells. Which antigens the clonally expanded peripheral T cells were specific for was not determined. At doses of 0.1 to 3.0 mg/kg, clonal expansion of both CD4+ and CD8+ blood T cells was observed from baseline to week 6. In partial responders in the 0.1-3.0 mg/kg groups, normalized peripheral clonal expansion was found to be among the lowest, especially among CD8+ T cells.

This clonotype originated in an adult with an advanced solid tumor such as melanoma, head and neck, liver or kidney cancer. In this chain, TRBV7-6 is recombined with TRBJ1-1, with no reliable assignment of the D segment. Source: CD4+ or CD8+ T cells sorted from blood, taken in a trial of the OX40 agonist ivuxolimab. The CDR3 region reads CASSLKSDGDEAFF. The bases read TGTGCCAGCAGCTTAAAGTCGGACGGCGATGAAGCTTTCTTT.